This TCR beta chain came from a study of shared T cell receptors in the human thymus (dated by TCRdb to the early 2020s). Broadly, across the study: The study examined how the human thymus generates shared, self-reactive T-cell receptor alpha chains.

The library was obtained by the immunoSEQ multiplex PCR assay. Held by TCRdb, this immuneACCESS table contains in-frame sequences only and omits some clones. Under half of the omission traces to an unresolved V gene where checked; the cause of the rest is unknown. The sample table contains about 710,000 clones; only one count was recorded for around 87% of them. Roughly 0.0089% of the sample comes from the top ten. Details on this clone: Its antigen is unknown. Nothing much larger sits one base from this clone, and base qualities are not available.

Germline trimming: 2 bases from V, 1 base from J; junction bases outside gene matches: 4. The CDR3 holds 16 amino acids from the cysteine to the phenylalanine. Here the CDR3 DNA is all that survives: 48 bases in frame from base 1. As encoded in the germline V gene, CDR1 is ENHRY while CDR2 is SYGVKD. The sample was also reused in another study, on human thymus T cells. As noted in the second study: Donors were immunologically healthy infants undergoing open corrective cardiac surgery for congenital heart defects in Finland. Thymus tissue was obtained as surgical resects removed during corrective cardiac surgery. V and J gene segment usage appeared biased in both thymic and peripheral blood repertoires. The related research reported highly overlapping thymic TCR repertoires among unrelated individuals. The study described the TCR alpha and beta repertoires in about eight infant thymus samples and four matching peripheral blood samples. The cohort included more than five male and two female infants, with donor ages spanning 7 to 244 days. Thymocytes were freed from the tissue by mechanical means and kept at -70 degrees C as pellets of about 9-30 million cells. A QIAsymphony instrument was used to extract genomic DNA from frozen cell pellets. The immunoSEQ multiplex PCR assay was used to amplify the TCRB and TCRAD loci from a standardized quantity of quality-controlled genomic DNA. The V(D)J region was spanned by amplicons of a length sufficient to cover the CDR3 and to identify V and J genes. Through the commercial immunoSEQ service, the amplicons were sequenced on an Illumina platform. Corrections for primer bias and sequencing errors followed previously described methods, while TCRAD and TCRB definitions were based on the IMGT database. immunoSEQ Analyzer 3.0 and VDJTools were used for repertoire analysis, which covered basic statistics, V/J segment usage, diversity estimates, rarefaction and pairwise overlap. Chao1, ChaoE, Efron-Thisted, Shannon and inverse Simpson indices were used to estimate diversity, which was also estimated on datasets down-sampled to the smallest sample. Repertoire overlap used strict matching of CDR3 nucleotide sequence, V gene and J gene, with Jaccard-based multidimensional scaling clustering. On average, thymus samples gave 800,000 or so unique TCRB clonotypes, whereas blood samples gave some 84,000.

The sequence is built from TRBV10-3 and TRBJ1-3, with 8 middle bases fitting TRBD1. Sequenced: thymocytes. This receptor was obtained from a boy younger than two with a congenital heart defect. Donor details come from another sample of the same person, matched by shared clones. Here the CDR3 is given as CAISEIQGASGNTIYF. The nucleotide sequence is given as TGTGCCATCAGTGAGATTCAGGGGGCGTCTGGAAACACCATATATTTT.